The 3 T cell receptor beta chains below were found in one sample sequenced in a study of blood T cell repertoires in COVID-19. TCRdb's copy holds only in-frame clones and misses some; the assay was immunoSEQ multiplex PCR. The sample has 300,000 to 350,000 clones, roughly 86% seen once. Sequences were obtained from PBMCs or T cells enriched from blood (not recorded which). Source of these receptors: a woman between 18 and 30 years old who had recovered from COVID-19.

The chain couples TRBV5-4 to TRBJ1-1, with 7 bases lining up with TRBD1. V dropped 3 bases and J dropped 3; count of bases not matched to a gene: 8. The CDR3 extends over 15 amino acids. Germline V lookup: CDR1 SGHNT, CDR2 YYREEE (reference sequence). The CDR3, as DNA: TGTGCCAGCAGCTCAGTAGGGGGCGGTTACACTGAAGCTTTCTTT. Protein: CASSSVGGGYTEAFF. The entire variable domain, with the rest obtained from reference TRBV5-4 and TRBJ1-1, is as follows: ETGVTQSPTHLIKTRGQQVTLRCSSQSGHNTVSWYQQALGQGPQFIFQYYREEENGRGNFPPRFSGLQFPNYSSELNVNALELDDSALYLCASSSVGGGYTEAFFGQGTRLTVV.

The chain links TRBV11-1 to TRBJ2-1; D uncertain. Trimming shortened V by 3 bases and J by 5 bases, and 8 bases separated the two germline ends. The CDR3 runs to 13 residues. Germline CDR1 reads SGHAT; CDR2 reads FQDESV (reference sequence). As DNA, the CDR3 is TGTGCCAGCAGCTTTGGCGGAGACAATGAGCAGTTCTTC. This encodes CASSFGGDNEQFF.

V and J are TRBV7-2 and TRBJ2-3; a weak D match, TRBD2 (6 bases). The V end was cut by 5 bases, the J end by 2 bases, with 14 bases between. This CDR3 spans 15 amino acids. Germline CDR1 is SGHTA and CDR2 is FQGNSA. CDR3 DNA sequence: TGTGCCAGCAGCGCATCCCCTAGCGCCACAGATACGCAGTATTTT. It yields the protein CASSASPSATDTQYF.